These 9 T cell receptor beta chains share one sample of origin, sequenced in a study of T cell responses to AZD1222 COVID-19 vaccine. The assay was immunoSEQ multiplex PCR, and TCRdb's table has in-frame clones only and misses some. The sample records around 89,000 clones, around 89% being singletons. The sequenced sample was peripheral blood, obtained 28 days after the second AZD1222 dose. Receptors originate from an adult who received the AZD1222 COVID-19 vaccine.

This chain joins TRBV5-1 and TRBJ2-3; perhaps TRBD2 as D (5 bases). The V gene's germline CDR1 is SGHRS and CDR2 YFSETQ. V was trimmed by 2 bases and J by 1 base, leaving 5 bases between them. The CDR3 totals 13 residues. CDR3 nucleotides: TGCGCCAGCAGCTTCGGGGGCACAGATACGCAGTATTTT. It codes for CASSFGGTDTQYF.

The chain is built from TRBV21-1 and TRBJ1-2. TRBV21-1 is termed a pseudogene. The CDR3 has 16 residues. For the CDR3, the DNA is TGTGCCAGCAGCAAAGAGGGTCGGTCACCCTTCTATGGCTACACCTTC. Its protein is CASSKEGRSPFYGYTF.

This sequence joins TRBV7-2 and TRBJ1-2; no firm D call. V was pared by 0 bases and J by 8 bases, with 10 bases between. Germline V gene data show CDR1 as SGHTA and CDR2 as FQGNSA. The CDR3 consists of 13 residues. CDR3 sequence reads: CASSLAGTRGYTF. CDR3 sequence (DNA): TGTGCCAGCAGCTTAGCAGGTACGCGAGGCTACACCTTC. Supplemented by reference TRBV7-2 and TRBJ1-2, the full variable domain reads GAGVSQSPSNKVTEKGKDVELRCDPISGHTALYWYRQSLGQGLEFLIYFQGNSAPDKSGLPSDRFSAERTGGSVSTLTIQRTQQEDSAVYLCASSLAGTRGYTFGSGTRLTVV.

The rearrangement links TRBV27 to TRBJ1-1; no clear D. V lost 3 bases and J 1 base, leaving 6 bases between the germline ends. Per the germline V gene, CDR1 is MNHEY and CDR2 is SMNVEV (reference sequence). This CDR3 is built from 13 residues. The CDR3 here is CASSFMPNTEAFF. Here the CDR3 DNA reads TGTGCCAGCAGTTTTATGCCGAACACTGAAGCTTTCTTT.

Remarks on this clone: At one of its ends the junction is not consistent with the germline gene, which may arise from a read error. The rearrangement uses TRBV19 and TRBJ1-2; D call uncertain. Germline V gives CDR1 LNHDA, CDR2 SQIVND (reference sequence). This CDR3 comprises 15 residues. In nucleotides, the CDR3 is TGTGCAAGTATAGAGCGGACTCCCTATTCCGATGGCTACACCTTC. Translation gives CASIERTPYSDGYTF.

This clone appeared a few times. CDR3 sequence reads: CSVQPGNTEAFF. DNA of the CDR3: TGCAGCGTTCAGCCAGGGAACACTGAAGCTTTCTTT. This sequence joins TRBV29-1 and TRBJ1-1; no reliable D call. V was trimmed by 5 bases and J by 1 base, leaving 8 bases between them. There are 12 residues in the CDR3. Germline V gives CDR1 SQVTM, CDR2 ANQGSEA.

The chain couples TRBV4-1 to TRBJ2-2; 9 nucleotides agree with TRBD1. Germline assignment: CDR1 MGHRA and CDR2 YSYEKL. The V gene end was trimmed by 1 base and the J gene end by 3 bases; junction bases not matched to a gene: 6. This CDR3 is 17 amino acids long. The CDR3 bases are TGCGCCAGCAGCCAAGGACAGGGGGTGTTGGACACCGGGGAGCTGTTTTTT. Amino acid sequence: CASSQGQGVLDTGELFF.

V and J are TRBV19 and TRBJ1-5; a weak D match, TRBD1 (5 bases). Germline V gene data show CDR1 as LNHDA and CDR2 as SQIVND (reference sequence). Trimming left V 3 bases short and J 0 bases short, with 24 bases between. This CDR3 contains 20 residues. In DNA, the CDR3 is TGTGCCAGTAGTATGGGCTGGGGGGATAAATATAGAGGTAGCAATCAGCCCCAGCATTTT. It yields the protein CASSMGWGDKYRGSNQPQHF.

The genes are TRBV7-2 and TRBJ2-1; 9 bases fit TRBD2. With 3 bases clipped from V and 3 bases from J, the junction kept 6 bases outside the gene matches. Germline V CDR1 and CDR2: SGHTA, FQGNSA. The CDR3 is made up of 16 amino acids. The CDR3 DNA sequence: TGTGCCAGCAGCTTCTCCGGGACTAGCTTCTACAATGAGCAGTTCTTC. Translated, it gives CASSFSGTSFYNEQFF.